These T cell receptor beta chains were read from a single sample in a study of PD-1 blockade in classical Hodgkin lymphoma. Only in-frame clones appear in the TCRdb table, and some are missing; sequencing was by immunoSEQ multiplex PCR. The sample has 90,000 to 100,000 clones; approximately 92% are singletons. This specimen was peripheral blood mononuclear cells (PBMCs), taken at baseline. The receptors were sampled from a human donor with classical Hodgkin lymphoma. CDR3s include the opening cysteine and the closing phenylalanine or tryptophan.

>TRBJ2-7|TRBV5-1
CASSSSSGRLYEQYF
>TRBJ1-5|TRBV28
CASSRGLAQHF
>TRBJ1-2|TRBV7-7
CASSPLTGVAYGYTF
>TRBJ2-2|TRBV7-6
CASSDDRELFF
>TRBJ1-2|TRBV27
CASRPTGAYGYTF
>TRBJ2-1|TRBV19
CASSLTSVLYNEQFF
>TRBJ1-1|TRBV6-5
CASSPNIGAPYSAFF
>TRBJ2-7|TRBV28
CASTTVGQGTYEQYF
>TRBJ2-7|TRBV28
CASSSVGRGSYEQYF
>TRBJ1-4|TRBV28
CASNPSEAGGEKLFF
>TRBJ2-7|TRBV5-1
CASSLTMTSAFSYEQYF
>TRBJ2-7|TRBV10-3
CAISESVGSQYF
>TRBJ2-7|TRBV11-2
CASAGASSYEQYF
>TRBJ1-1|TRBV18
CASSPGGETEAFF
>TRBJ2-2|TRBV5-1
CASSLAPGAGNTGELFF
>TRBJ2-7|TRBV10-3
CAISEGGARGYEQYF
>TRBJ1-5|TRBV2
CASSEGNQPQHF
>TRBJ2-1|TRBV28
CASSISGMPNEQFF
>TRBJ1-2|TRBV11-3
CASSLYGGSGYTF
>TRBJ2-6|TRBV5-1
CASSASTRTLSGANVLTF
>TRBJ2-7|TRBV6-1
CASSGGTGSNSFSDEQYF
>TRBJ2-7|TRBV11-2
CASSLRDRSYEQYF
>TRBJ2-7|TRBV28
CASSSPRLPGQGYEQYF
>TRBJ2-2|TRBV27
CASSFLNTGELFF
>TRBJ2-7|TRBV6-5
CASSKTSYEQYF
>TRBJ1-2|TRBV7-9
CASSWTGGMDGYTF
>TRBJ2-2|TRBV2
CASKAGRDGLDSNTGELFF
>TRBJ2-1|TRBV19
CASSTGSREQFF
>TRBJ1-1|TRBV18
CASSPLRGRGNTEAFF
>TRBJ1-1|TRBV7-9
CASSSGQVEAFF
>TRBJ2-1|TRBV2
CASSGLSSSNEQFF
>TRBJ1-3|TRBV18
CASSLRTGSSGNTIYF
>TRBJ1-2|TRBV5-4
CASSPPGQGHYGYTF
>TRBJ2-7|TRBV11-2
CASSLERGPYEQYF
>TRBJ2-7|TRBV29-1
CSVEFRGDYEQYF
>TRBJ2-5|TRBV11-2
CASSPYRQGGRETQYF
>TRBJ1-1|TRBV2
CASGWAPGLEAFF
>TRBJ1-5|TRBV7-2
CASSFAGTANQPQHF
>TRBJ2-1|TRBV5-1
CASSLVAGEYNEQFF
>TRBJ2-1|TRBV7-2
CASSRDRAHYNEQFF
>TRBJ1-2|TRBV9
CASSEGVGGGYGYTF
>TRBJ2-1|TRBV7-9
CASPPLDEQFF
>TRBJ2-2|TRBV7-2
CASSSINGELFF
>TRBJ2-5|TRBV11-3
CASSLTGEETQYF
>TRBJ2-5|TRBV10-3
CAIRGTGETQYF
>TRBJ2-2|TRBV13
CASSQETGELFF
>TRBJ2-7|TRBV27
CASSFFHDEQYF
>TRBJ2-1|TRBV2
CASSPDLLGEQFF
>TRBJ2-7|TRBV5-8
CASSLAGLEQYF
>TRBJ1-5|TRBV28
CASSLIEGAGGDQPQHF
>TRBJ1-2|TRBV27
CASSFIGSYGYTF
>TRBJ2-7|TRBV28
CASSSPTSGSGYEQYF
>TRBJ1-2|TRBV7-9
CASSPPGPLSYGYTF
>TRBJ2-7|TRBV6-6
CASSLTLVQPEQYF
>TRBJ2-3|TRBV29-1
CSSDLQGAVTQYF
>TRBJ2-7|TRBV7-9
CASSYQTTGAYEQYF